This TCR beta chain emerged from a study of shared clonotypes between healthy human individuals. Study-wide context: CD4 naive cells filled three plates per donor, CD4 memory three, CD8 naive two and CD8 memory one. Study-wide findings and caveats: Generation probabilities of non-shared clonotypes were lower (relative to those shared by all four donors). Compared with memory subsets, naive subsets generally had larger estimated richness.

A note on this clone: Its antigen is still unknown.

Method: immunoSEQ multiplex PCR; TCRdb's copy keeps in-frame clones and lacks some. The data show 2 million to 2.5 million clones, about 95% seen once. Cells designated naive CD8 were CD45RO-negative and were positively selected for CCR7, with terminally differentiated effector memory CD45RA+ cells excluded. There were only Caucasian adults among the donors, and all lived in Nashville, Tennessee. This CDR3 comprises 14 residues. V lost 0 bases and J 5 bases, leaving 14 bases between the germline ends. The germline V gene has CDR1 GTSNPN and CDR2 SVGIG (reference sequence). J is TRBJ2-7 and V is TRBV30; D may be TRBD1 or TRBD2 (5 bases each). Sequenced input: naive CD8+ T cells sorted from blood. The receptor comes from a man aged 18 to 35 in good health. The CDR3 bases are TGTGCCTGGAGTGTCGGGGCAGGGCCGAACGAGCAGTACTTC. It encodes CAWSVGAGPNEQYF. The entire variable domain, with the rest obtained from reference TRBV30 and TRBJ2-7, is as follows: SQTIHQWPATLVQPVGSPLSLECTVEGTSNPNLYWYRQAAGRGLQLLFYSVGIGQISSEVPQNLSASRPQDRQFILSSKKLLLSDSGFYLCAWSVGAGPNEQYFGPGTRLTVT.